A selection of T cell receptor beta chains follows, all from one sample in a study of blood T cell repertoires in COVID-19. Assay: immunoSEQ multiplex PCR; the TCRdb copy retains only in-frame clones and omits some. The sample yields about 46,000 clones, over 70% seen once. Sequenced material: peripheral blood. All receptors come from a man over 45 with acute or convalescent COVID-19. The CDR3 runs from the conserved cysteine through the conserved F or W. The D gene is left open where the match is weak. The size field is filled for only some rows; it gives once, few, many or a size class.

J | size | D | V | DNA | CDR3
TRBJ1-6 | . | . | TRBV6-5 | TGTGCCAGCAGTCAGGGGTTCACACCCCTCCACTTT | CASSQGFTPLHF
TRBJ2-7 | . | TRBD1 | TRBV3-1/TRBV3-2 | TGTGCCAGCAGCCAAAATCCGGGACAGGGGTTGCACGAGCAGTACTTC | CASSQNPGQGLHEQYF
TRBJ2-1 | . | . | TRBV9 | TGTGCCAGCAGCGTAGTCGATAGTCACTACAATGAGCAGTTCTTC | CASSVVDSHYNEQFF
TRBJ1-1 | . | . | TRBV5-1 | TGCGCCAGCAGCCTCATAGGGACATCAATCACTGAAGCTTTCTTT | CASSLIGTSITEAFF
TRBJ1-6 | few | . | TRBV25-1 | TGTGCCAGCAGTGAATACCTCGGGAAAAATTCACCCCTCCACTTT | CASSEYLGKNSPLHF
TRBJ2-1 | . | . | TRBV11-2 | TGTGCCAGCAGCTACCTACAAGGGCGGGTTGAGCAGTTCTTC | CASSYLQGRVEQFF
TRBJ2-5 | . | TRBD2 | TRBV10-3 | TGTGCCATCAGCGGACTAGCGGGAGAGGAAGAGACCCAGTACTTC | CAISGLAGEEETQYF
TRBJ1-5 | . | . | TRBV6-5 | TGTGCCAGCAGAGGGAGGCAAAATCAGCCCCAGCATTTT | CASRGRQNQPQHF
TRBJ2-7 | . | . | TRBV4-3 | TGCGCCAGCAGCCAATCCATTACAGGGGGGGACGAGCAGTACTTC | CASSQSITGGDEQYF
TRBJ1-1 | . | TRBD1 | TRBV14 | TGTGCCAGCAGCCAAGGACAGGGAACTGAAGCTTTCTTT | CASSQGQGTEAFF
TRBJ2-3 | . | TRBD2 | TRBV5-1 | TGCGCCAGCAGCTTGGCCTTACTAGCGGGCACAGATACGCAGTATTTT | CASSLALLAGTDTQYF
TRBJ1-2 | . | TRBD1 | TRBV3-1/TRBV3-2 | TGTGCCAGCAGCCAAGGACAGGGGGCTCAGCCCAAAAGATATGGCTACACCTTC | CASSQGQGAQPKRYGYTF
TRBJ1-2 | . | . | TRBV18 | TGTGCCAGCTCACCACCGGTGGACGGGAGGGCTTCCTTTTTC | CASSPPVDGRASFF
TRBJ1-2 | . | . | TRBV19 | TGTGCCAGTAGTATTCGGGAGACTTATGGCTACACCTTC | CASSIRETYGYTF
TRBJ1-5 | . | TRBD1 | TRBV27 | TGTGCCAGCAGTCCGCGACAGGGGCATCAGCCCCAGCATTTT | CASSPRQGHQPQHF
TRBJ2-1 | . | . | TRBV7-7 | TGTGCCAGCAGCTTAGAAACAGCGGCATACAATGAGCAGTTCTTC | CASSLETAAYNEQFF
TRBJ1-1 | once | . | TRBV27 | TGTGCCAGCACCCCTCTTAGGAGTGGCACTGAAGCTTTCTTT | CASTPLRSGTEAFF
TRBJ1-5 | . | . | TRBV18 | TGTGCCAGCTCACCCCGCGGGGGGCAAAGCAATCAGCCCCAGCATTTT | CASSPRGGQSNQPQHF
TRBJ2-1 | few | TRBD2 | TRBV18 | TGTGCCAGCTCACCCCTACGACTAGCGGGAGCGAACAATGAGCAGTTCTTC | CASSPLRLAGANNEQFF
TRBJ1-3 | . | . | TRBV6-1 | TGTGCCAGCAGTGCCGCCAGGAGCGGGCAGAGCTCTGGAAACACCATATATTTT | CASSAARSGQSSGNTIYF
TRBJ1-5 | . | . | TRBV28 | TGTGCCAGCACCAAAGCCAATCAGCCCCAGCATTTT | CASTKANQPQHF
TRBJ2-5 | . | . | TRBV4-3 | TGCGCCAGCAGCCTAGGACAGCAAGAGACCCAGTACTTC | CASSLGQQETQYF
TRBJ2-3 | . | TRBD2 | TRBV5-1 | TGCGCCAGCAGCACAAAGGGGACTACCTCCACAGATACGCAGTATTTT | CASSTKGTTSTDTQYF
TRBJ2-1 | . | TRBD1 | TRBV7-3 | TGTGCCAGCGGGGCCGGACAGGGGACTTCCAATGAGCAGTTCTTC | CASGAGQGTSNEQFF
TRBJ2-5 | . | TRBD2 | TRBV6-5 | TGTGCCAGCAGTTCCCCCGGGGGGTGGGAGACCCAGTACTTC | CASSSPGGWETQYF
TRBJ1-6 | . | . | TRBV2 | TGTGCCAGCAGTGACCGGGAAGATTCACCCCTCCACTTT | CASSDREDSPLHF
TRBJ2-1 | . | TRBD2 | TRBV7-9 | TGTGCCAGCAGACCCGCCGGGGGGGCCACGGCGGAGCAGTTCTTC | CASRPAGGATAEQFF
TRBJ2-3 | . | TRBD2 | TRBV5-4 | TGTGCCAGCAGCTGGACTAGCGGGGGCACAGATACGCAGTATTTT | CASSWTSGGTDTQYF
TRBJ1-2 | . | . | TRBV3-1/TRBV3-2 | TGTGCCAGCAGCCGGCGGGGGGCAGATGGCTACACCTTC | CASSRRGADGYTF
TRBJ1-1 | . | TRBD1 | TRBV7-2 | TGTGCCAGCAGCTTAGGAGCAGGGGGCCCCACTGAAGCTTTCTTT | CASSLGAGGPTEAFF
TRBJ1-5 | . | TRBD1 | TRBV7-8 | TGTGCCAGCAGCGGAGGATCAGGGGGCGGTCAGCCCCAGCATTTT | CASSGGSGGGQPQHF
TRBJ1-5 | . | . | TRBV19 | TGTGCCAGTAGTGAAGATTACGGGAATCAGCCCCAGCATTTT | CASSEDYGNQPQHF
TRBJ2-1 | . | . | TRBV10-3 | TGTGCCATCAGTGAGTCGATTAGCGTGACCTACAATGAGCAGTTCTTC | CAISESISVTYNEQFF
TRBJ1-1 | . | TRBD1 | TRBV14 | TGTGCCAGCAGCCAAGATACAGGGGAATTCCGTCTAGGGGGAGCTTTCTTT | CASSQDTGEFRLGGAFF
TRBJ2-2 | . | TRBD1 | TRBV24-1 | TGTGCCACCAGTGACCGCGGACAGGGCCCCGGGGAGCTGTTTTTT | CATSDRGQGPGELFF
TRBJ2-1 | . | . | TRBV5-1 | TGCGCCAGCAGCTTGGCCAGCGGGCCCTACAATGAGCAGTTCTTC | CASSLASGPYNEQFF
TRBJ2-1 | . | TRBD2 | TRBV5-5 | TGTGCCAGCAACCGACTAGCGGGATTGAGGAATGAGCAGTTCTTC | CASNRLAGLRNEQFF
TRBJ2-7 | . | TRBD1 | TRBV4-1 | TGCGCCAGCAGCCAAGAGACAGGGACCTACGAGCAGTACTTC | CASSQETGTYEQYF
TRBJ1-5 | . | . | TRBV4-2 | TGTGCCAGCAGCCAAGTCGGTAGTACCAATCAGCCCCAGCATTTT | CASSQVGSTNQPQHF
TRBJ1-6 | once | . | TRBV30 | TGTGCCTGGAGCGGTTATTCACCCCTCCACTTT | CAWSGYSPLHF
TRBJ1-4 | . | . | TRBV28 | TGTGCCAGCAGTTTCCAAGGGGAAACTAATGAAAAACTGTTTTTT | CASSFQGETNEKLFF
TRBJ1-5 | . | . | TRBV20-1 | TGCAGTGCTAGTCCGTATATACTGTTCAATCAGCCCCAGCATTTT | CSASPYILFNQPQHF
TRBJ2-3 | once | . | TRBV3-1/TRBV3-2 | TGTGCCAGCAGCCAAGGTTTCGGCACAGATACGCAGTATTTT | CASSQGFGTDTQYF
TRBJ2-7 | . | . | TRBV7-9 | TGTGCCAGCAGCCCATCAGGGAACTCCTACGAGCAGTACTTC | CASSPSGNSYEQYF
TRBJ1-6 | . | . | TRBV27 | TGTGCCAGCAGTTTATCGGGACTCGGGGGGGATTCACCCCTCCACTTT | CASSLSGLGGDSPLHF
TRBJ1-5 | . | . | TRBV5-1 | TGCGCCAGCAGCTTGGCGGGGGACCAGCCCCAGCATTTT | CASSLAGDQPQHF